This T cell receptor beta chain is from a study of CD8+ T cells in alopecia areata. Study-level information: Treated patients were given oral tofacitinib, which was dosed at 5 to 10 mg twice daily.

Extracted RNA was reverse transcribed into cDNA, the sequencing template. This table comes from immunoSEQ multiplex PCR, and its TCRdb copy is limited to in-frame clones, with some not included. The sample holds roughly 150,000 clones, under 60% seen once. Individuals with alopecia areata gave both lesional scalp punch biopsies and peripheral blood for collection. Trimming left V 3 bases short and J 1 base short, with 11 bases between. The length of the CDR3 is 14 residues. From germline, CDR1 is SGHRS and CDR2 YFSETQ. The sample was CD8+ T cells sorted from blood, taken at week 0. V usage is TRBV5-1 and J usage is TRBJ2-7; D might be TRBD1 or TRBD2, each matching 5 bases. The receptor was isolated from a human donor with alopecia areata. This chain's CDR3 is CASSSGTGSYEQYF. The CDR3 nucleotides read TGCGCCAGCAGCTCGGGGACGGGATCCTACGAGCAGTACTTC.